The present TCR beta chain was sequenced within a study of shared clonotypes between healthy human individuals. Study context: Every donor yielded three CD4 naive, three CD4 memory, two CD8 naive and one CD8 memory plate.

Regarding this clone: Its antigen is still unknown.

Study-level findings and limits: Of the naive CD4 clonotypes, about 5.4% were shared across a handful of donors.

Study processing details: Junction-only sequences without quality scores were provided by ImmunoSEQ, so filtering was different. Assay: immunoSEQ multiplex PCR; the TCRdb copy retains only in-frame clones and omits some. The DNA gave D and trimming, while V, J and clone size come from that table. The top ten hold approximately 1.1% of the sample, which has about 1.5 million clones, about 96% seen once. The CDR3 loop spans 17 amino acids. The ends were cut back, 3 bases at V and 0 bases at J, with 15 bases in the middle. The V gene's germline CDR1 is MDHEN and CDR2 SYDVKM. Source material: naive CD4+ T cells sorted from blood. The subset is: CD45RA+ positively selected. The sequence was collected from a man aged 30-40 years in good health. V is TRBV28 and J is TRBJ2-1; perhaps TRBD2 as D (5 bases). CDR3 sequence (DNA): TGTGCCAGCAGTTTCGGACCCGGGATGAGCTCCTACAATGAGCAGTTCTTC. This encodes CASSFGPGMSSYNEQFF.